These 28 T cell receptor beta chains were sequenced from one sample in a study of blood T cells in healthy people across ages. Combining a sample-barcoded 5' primer with a J-beta primer mix, a second PCR ran for roughly 7 to 12 cycles. TCRdb ran MiXCR on the 5' RACE reads and lists one entry per CDR3 protein. This sample has about 1,400,000 distinct CDR3 sequences, with roughly 60% found just once. The sequencing sample was made of blood. The receptors derive from a man aged 18 to 35 in good health.

The rearrangement links TRBV7-9 to TRBJ1-3; no definite D call. The CDR3 has 14 amino acids. Germline V gene data show CDR1 as SEHNR and CDR2 as FQNEAQ (reference sequence). With 2 bases removed from V and 1 base from J, the gap between germline ends came to 6 bases. Written as DNA, the CDR3 is TGTGCCAGCAGCTTAATGGGTTCTGGAAACACCATATATTTT. Encoded protein: CASSLMGSGNTIYF.

This clonotype was seen only a few times. V gene TRBV6-6 combines with J gene TRBJ2-7, with TRBD1 matching 10 bases. Germline CDR1 is MNHNY and CDR2 is SVGAGI (reference sequence). The CDR3 contains 14 residues. Losses at the gene ends were 5 bases for V and 3 bases for J; bases not matched to a gene: 4. In DNA, the CDR3 is TGTGCCAGCAGTATGGGGACAGGGGACTACGAGCAGTACTTC. Translation: CASSMGTGDYEQYF.

This chain uses TRBV5-1 with TRBJ2-1; D remains unclear. CDR3 length: 13 residues. Germline V lookup: CDR1 SGHRS, CDR2 YFSETQ. Trimming removed 3 bases from V and 9 bases from J, with 13 bases in between. CDR3 bases: TGCGCCAGCAGCTGGTTATTAGTTAGTGAGCAGTTCTTC. Translation: CASSWLLVSEQFF.

This clonotype was observed a few times. The chain recombines TRBV29-1 with TRBJ1-2, with D unclear. Per the germline V gene, CDR1 is SQVTM and CDR2 is ANQGSEA. The CDR3 totals 13 residues. The ends were cut back, 4 bases at V and 0 bases at J, with 9 bases in the middle. The CDR3 is CSVVGSTNYGYTF. As DNA, the CDR3 is TGCAGCGTTGTTGGATCCACTAACTATGGCTACACCTTC.

This clonotype was observed a single time. The chain uses TRBV5-1 and TRBJ2-1; D perhaps matches TRBD2 (5 bases). The closer fit of TRBJ2-7 to the DNA end suggests the J call may be wrong. The CDR3 runs to 15 residues. Per the germline V gene, CDR1 is SGHRS and CDR2 is YFSETQ. DNA of the CDR3: TGCGCCAGCAGCCCCTTAGAGGGATCGTACAATGAGCAGTACTTC. Translation gives CASSPLEGSYNEQYF.

J is TRBJ1-2 and V is TRBV4-3; maybe TRBD1 (5 bases). In germline, CDR1 is LGHNA, CDR2 YSLEER. The CDR3 spans 15 residues. The V gene lost 3 bases and the J gene lost 4 bases, with 15 bases spanning the gap. The CDR3 DNA reads as TGCGCCAGCAGCCAGGATGCAGGGAGTGGCTATGGCTACACCTTC. Residues: CASSQDAGSGYGYTF.

The chain's CDR3 is CSAPPRNHRQPQHF. The CDR3 DNA sequence: TGCAGTGCCCCCCCTCGAAACCACCGTCAGCCCCAGCATTTT. The chain carries TRBV20-1 and TRBJ1-5; D gene uncertain. CDR1 and CDR2 from the germline V gene are DFQATT and SNEGSKA (reference sequence). Trimming cost V 6 bases and J 6 bases, with 18 bases left between them. The CDR3 covers 14 residues.

This clonotype was recorded only once. The V gene is TRBV14, the J gene TRBJ2-3, with D perhaps being TRBD1 or TRBD2 (6 bases each). Looked up from germline, CDR1 is SGHDN and CDR2 is FVKESK. Trimming took 0 bases from V and 8 from J, leaving 24 bases between them. CDR3 length: 18 amino acids. The CDR3 is CASSQELVGGTLGSTQYF. The DNA of the CDR3 is TGTGCCAGCAGCCAAGAACTCGTCGGGGGCACACTAGGGAGTACGCAGTATTTT.

This rearrangement joins TRBV5-1 to TRBJ2-1; 10 positions match TRBD2. Judging by the DNA end, TRBJ2-7 fits better; the J call may be wrong. Germline values: CDR1 SGHRS, CDR2 YFSETQ. The CDR3 length is 17 residues. The CDR3 sequence is CASSLRSDSGGYNEQYF. The CDR3 bases are TGCGCCAGCAGCTTGCGATCAGATAGCGGGGGGTACAATGAGCAGTACTTC.

CDR3 loop: CSARALFRTQYF. CDR3 DNA: TGCAGTGCTAGAGCGTTGTTTCGTACGCAGTATTTT. V gene TRBV20-1 combines with J gene TRBJ2-3; unclear D gene. V was pared by 1 base and J by 8 bases, with 10 bases between. The CDR3 is 12 amino acids. Germline assignment: CDR1 DFQATT and CDR2 SNEGSKA (reference sequence).

This chain joins TRBV24-1 and TRBJ1-1; D unresolved. This CDR3 is 15 amino acids long. Germline V gene data show CDR1 as KGHDR and CDR2 as SFDVKD. Trimming shortened V by 9 bases and J by 3 bases, and 19 bases separated the two germline ends. DNA of the CDR3: TGTGCCACCTTCTTTGTGGGGATAATATACACTGAAGCTTTCTTT. This gives the protein CATFFVGIIYTEAFF.

V is TRBV20-1 and J is TRBJ2-1, with 13 bases lining up with TRBD2. Per germline, CDR1 DFQATT and CDR2 SNEGSKA (reference sequence). This CDR3 spans 16 amino acids. Trimming cost V 7 bases and J 9 bases; bases outside gene matches: 15. The CDR3 DNA reads as TGCAGTGGCCGAACCTCTACTAGCGGGAGGGCCAGTGAGCAGTTCTTC. Translated, it gives CSGRTSTSGRASEQFF.

This clonotype appeared a few times. The chain couples TRBV20-1 to TRBJ2-1; TRBD2 agrees at 9 bases. The CDR3 runs to 18 residues. Germline CDR1 and CDR2: DFQATT and SNEGSKA (reference sequence). Trimming took 6 bases from V and 3 from J; bases not matched to a gene: 18. In DNA form, the CDR3 reads TGCAGTGCAACAACCAGACGCTTAGCGGGAGCCCACTACAATGAGCAGTTCTTC. Residues: CSATTRRLAGAHYNEQFF.

This clonotype was counted between two and nine times. J is TRBJ1-5 and V is TRBV4-2, with no clear D. V lost 2 bases to trimming and J lost 1 base, with 6 bases between them. This CDR3 contains 14 residues. Germline CDR1 and CDR2: LGHNA and YNFKEQ. The chain's CDR3 is CASSQFDSNQPQHF. Written as DNA, the CDR3 is TGTGCCAGCAGCCAATTTGACAGCAATCAGCCCCAGCATTTT.

This clonotype has just a few counts. The rearrangement joins TRBV4-1 to TRBJ1-1; D is undetermined. V was pared by 4 bases and J by 1 base, with 19 bases between. The CDR3 runs 17 residues. Germline V CDR1 and CDR2: MGHRA, YSYEKL. This CDR3 reads CASSLALGRRKNTEAFF. CDR3 DNA: TGCGCCAGCAGCCTCGCCCTGGGGAGGCGGAAGAACACTGAAGCTTTCTTT.

CDR3 residues: CASSQKGLQGPREQYF. The CDR3 DNA reads as TGCGCCAGCAGCCAAAAGGGACTACAGGGCCCTCGCGAGCAGTACTTC. The chain has TRBV4-1 and TRBJ2-7; TRBD2 might be the D (7 bases). Trimming pared 2 bases from V and 6 bases from J, leaving 20 bases between. The CDR3 has 16 amino acids. The germline gives CDR1 MGHRA, CDR2 YSYEKL.

The V and J genes are TRBV7-6 and TRBJ2-7; TRBD2 might be the D (5 bases). The CDR3 loop spans 16 amino acids. Trimming left V 5 bases short and J 0 bases short, with 17 bases between. The germline CDR1 and CDR2 sequences are SGHVS and FNYEAQ. DNA for the CDR3: TGTGCCAGCAGCCCCGGCTGGAGGTCTACCTCCTACGAGCAGTACTTC. As protein: CASSPGWRSTSYEQYF.

The V gene is TRBV4-2, the J gene TRBJ1-6, with D perhaps matching TRBD1 (5 bases). The CDR3 loop spans 15 amino acids. Trimming took 3 bases from V and 7 from J, leaving 13 bases between them. The germline V gene encodes CDR1 LGHNA and CDR2 YNFKEQ. The CDR3 region is CASSHLGDPNSPLHF. CDR3 DNA: TGTGCCAGCAGCCACCTCGGGGACCCGAATTCACCCCTCCACTTT.

This chain connects TRBV4-3 to TRBJ2-1, with D unclear. This CDR3 region has 16 residues. Per germline, CDR1 LGHNA and CDR2 YSLEER. The germline V and J ends were trimmed by 2 bases and 0 bases, with 11 bases remaining between them. The CDR3 nucleotides read TGCGCCAGCAGCCAAACACTCGAAAGCTCCTACAATGAGCAGTTCTTC. It codes for CASSQTLESSYNEQFF.

The V gene is TRBV27, the J gene TRBJ2-7; TRBD2 agrees at 11 bases. The J call is in doubt because the DNA end fits TRBJ2-5 better. In germline, CDR1 is MNHEY, CDR2 SMNVEV (reference sequence). The CDR3 is 14 residues long. CDR3 coding DNA: TGTGCCAGCAGGGGACTAGCGGCACAAGAGACCCAGTACTTC. Residues: CASRGLAAQETQYF.

This sequence joins TRBV29-1 and TRBJ1-2, with D tentatively TRBD1 (6 bases). V lost 4 bases and J lost 0, with 15 bases in between. Germline values: CDR1 SQVTM, CDR2 ANQGSEA. The CDR3 is made up of 15 amino acids. CDR3 region: CSVAGAPGANYGYTF. DNA of the CDR3: TGCAGCGTTGCGGGGGCCCCAGGGGCTAACTATGGCTACACCTTC.

The chain links TRBV15 to TRBJ1-2; TRBD1 agrees at 9 bases. The V segment lost 4 bases and the J segment 6 bases; nucleotides outside the gene matches: 3. The CDR3 loop spans 13 amino acids. The germline V gene has CDR1 LNHNV and CDR2 YYDKDF (reference sequence). CDR3 in amino acids: CATSKGQGDGYTF. The CDR3 bases are TGTGCCACCAGCAAGGGACAGGGTGATGGCTACACCTTC.

The genes are TRBV3-1 and TRBJ1-1, with a possible D match to TRBD1 (6 bases). Looked up from germline, CDR1 is LGHDT and CDR2 is YNNKEL (reference sequence). The ends were cut back, 0 bases at V and 1 base at J, with 6 bases in the middle. This CDR3 has 14 amino acids. The CDR3 DNA sequence: TGTGCCAGCAGCCAAGAGGACAGGAACACTGAAGCTTTCTTT. Amino acids: CASSQEDRNTEAFF.

The chain is built from TRBV10-3 and TRBJ2-3; unclear D gene. The CDR3 length is 15 residues. Trimming pared 4 bases from V and 6 bases from J, leaving 17 bases between. CDR1 and CDR2 from the germline V gene are ENHRY and SYGVKD. The DNA of the CDR3 is TGTGCCATCAGTGGCCAGACACCGATATCGGATACGCAGTATTTT. Its protein product is CAISGQTPISDTQYF.

As DNA, the CDR3 is TGTGCCAGCAGCCCTCCACTGGGGGTGGACACCGGGGAGCTGTTTTTT. This gives the protein CASSPPLGVDTGELFF. The chain carries TRBV7-9 and TRBJ2-2; the D call may be TRBD1 or TRBD2 (5 bases each). CDR1 and CDR2 (germline): SEHNR, FQNEAQ (reference sequence). V was clipped by 5 bases and J by 3 bases, with 16 bases between them. This CDR3 contains 16 residues.

V usage is TRBV28 and J usage is TRBJ2-4; TRBD1 agrees at 8 bases. The CDR3 runs to 16 residues. Germline loops: CDR1 MDHEN, CDR2 SYDVKM. V lost 4 bases to trimming and J lost 9 bases; unmatched junction nucleotides: 14. Here the CDR3 reads CASSSGQAAPTFIQYF. DNA for the CDR3: TGTGCCAGCAGTTCGGGACAGGCCGCACCAACTTTCATTCAGTACTTC. Based on the CDR3 plus reference TRBV28 and TRBJ2-4, the full variable domain is DVKVTQSSRYLVKRTGEKVFLECVQDMDHENMFWYRQDPGLGLRLIYFSYDVKMKEKGDIPEGYSVSREKKERFSLILESASTNQTSMYLCASSSGQAAPTFIQYFGAGTRLSVL.

V and J are TRBV5-5 and TRBJ1-1; D is possibly TRBD1 (5 bases). The germline gives CDR1 SGHKS, CDR2 YYEKEE (reference sequence). The CDR3 is 13 residues long. V lost 4 bases and J 11 bases, leaving 18 bases between the germline ends. This CDR3 is CASSPPGRGEAFF. The CDR3 bases are TGTGCCAGCAGCCCGCCGGGTAGGGGTGAGGCTTTCTTT. The variable domain in full, with the rest retrieved from reference TRBV5-5 and TRBJ1-1, is DAGVTQSPTHLIKTRGQQVTLRCSPISGHKSVSWYQQVLGQGPQFIFQYYEKEERGRGNFPDRFSARQFPNYSSELNVNALLLGDSALYLCASSPPGRGEAFFGQGTRLTVV.

This clonotype has just a few counts. This rearrangement joins TRBV25-1 to TRBJ1-2, with a weak D call TRBD1 (5 bases). The CDR3 contains 12 residues. CDR1 is MGHDK, CDR2 SYGVNS, per germline. Trimming left V 7 bases short and J 7 bases short, with 13 bases between. CDR3 DNA sequence: TGTGCCAGCAAGCAGGGAATGGCTGGCTACACCTTC. Protein product: CASKQGMAGYTF.